This T cell receptor (beta chain) was documented in a study of blood T cell repertoires in COVID-19. Study context: The United States, Italy and Spain supplied acute and convalescent COVID-19 samples. PBMCs, B-cell-depleted T cells, or T cells provided the cDNA or gDNA that made up the material.

V lost 0 bases and J 5 bases, leaving 6 bases between the germline ends. Germline V gene lookup returns CDR1 SGHNT and CDR2 YYREEE (reference sequence). This CDR3 has 13 residues. Source study methods: The assay estimated nucleated cells by amplifying reference gene primers. TCRdb keeps only in-frame clones here, not all; method: immunoSEQ multiplex PCR. Clonal size and the V and J genes are those of that table, whereas D and trimming came from the DNA. The sample has approximately 260,000 clones, about nine tenths seen once. The specimen sequenced was peripheral blood. The sequence was collected from a man aged 45-65 years with acute or convalescent COVID-19. V gene TRBV5-4 combines with J gene TRBJ1-5; D is uncertain. CDR3 loop: CASSLDADQPQHF. For the CDR3, the DNA is TGTGCCAGCAGCTTGGACGCAGATCAGCCCCAGCATTTT.